Listed here are 30 T cell receptor beta chains from one sample, sequenced in a study of blood T cell repertoires in COVID-19. Clones were read by immunoSEQ multiplex PCR, and TCRdb kept only the in-frame ones, dropping some. The table has 85,000 to 100,000 clones, 88% seen once; the top ten hold 2.1%. Sequences were obtained from peripheral blood. Every receptor here comes from a man aged 50 to 60 with COVID-19, enrolled during active disease.

The CDR3 coding sequence is TGTGCCAGTAGTTTGACTAGCGGGGCCTACGAGCAGTACTTC. Its protein is CASSLTSGAYEQYF. J is TRBJ2-7 and V is TRBV19, with 11 bases matching TRBD2. This CDR3 is built from 14 residues. CDR1 and CDR2 (germline): LNHDA, SQIVND (reference sequence). The V and J ends lost 5 bases and 2 bases, in that order; junction bases with no gene match: 2.

The CDR3 DNA reads TGTGCCAGCAGTTTAGGGACAGGGTATCGTTCACCCCTCCACTTT. Amino acids: CASSLGTGYRSPLHF. The chain recombines TRBV27 with TRBJ1-6; 9 bases align to TRBD1. Germline CDR1 is MNHEY and CDR2 is SMNVEV (reference sequence). The trim removed 2 bases at V and 9 bases at J, leaving 5 bases unmatched. The CDR3 runs 15 residues.

This clone was detected once. This chain uses TRBV14 with TRBJ2-7, with 9 nucleotides matching TRBD1. The germline V gene encodes CDR1 SGHDN and CDR2 FVKESK. Trimming took 6 bases from V and 6 from J; bases not matched to a gene: 6. There are 13 residues in the CDR3. Here the CDR3 reads CASSRDRVGEQYF. The CDR3, as DNA: TGTGCCAGCAGTCGGGACAGGGTGGGCGAGCAGTACTTC.

This clone was observed a few times. The chain joins TRBV3-1 (or the pseudogene TRBV3-2) to TRBJ2-6; perhaps TRBD2 as D (5 bases). This CDR3 region has 16 residues. The germline V gene has CDR1 LGHDT and CDR2 YNNKEL (reference sequence). Between the trimmed V and J ends, which lost 1 base and 0 bases, there was a span of 7 bases. DNA for the CDR3: TGTGCCAGCAGCCAAGCGGGGAGCTCTGGGGCCAACGTCCTGACTTTC. It specifies CASSQAGSSGANVLTF.

V and J are TRBV2 and TRBJ2-7, with 7 bases fitting TRBD1. CDR1 is SNHLY and CDR2 is FYNNEI in the germline V gene. The ends lost 7 bases at V and 10 bases at J; junction bases unmatched: 7. The CDR3 loop spans 11 amino acids. As DNA, the CDR3 is TGTGCCAGCAATCGTGGGACAGCCCAGTACTTC. Its protein is CASNRGTAQYF.

This clone was picked up one time. The gene calls are TRBV9 and TRBJ2-1; 7 nucleotides align to TRBD2. V was clipped by 0 bases and J by 9 bases; unmatched bases: 3. Germline V gene data show CDR1 as SGDLS and CDR2 as YYNGEE. CDR3 size: 13 residues. CDR3 loop: CASSVGTSLEQFF. As DNA, the CDR3 is TGTGCCAGCAGCGTAGGGACTAGTCTTGAGCAGTTCTTC. Drawing the rest from reference TRBV9 and TRBJ2-1, the complete variable domain is DSGVTQTPKHLITATGQRVTLRCSPRSGDLSVYWYQQSLDQGLQFLIQYYNGEERAKGNILERFSAQQFPDLHSELNLSSLELGDSALYFCASSVGTSLEQFFGPGTRLTVL.

CDR3 in DNA: TGTGCCAGCAGCCAAGGAGGAGTCGACGCTTGGTATGGCTACACCTTC. Translated: CASSQGGVDAWYGYTF. The V call is TRBV3-1 (or the pseudogene TRBV3-2), the J call TRBJ1-2; D remains ambiguous. Trimming pared 1 base from V and 5 bases from J, leaving 17 bases between. This CDR3 region has 16 residues. CDR1 and CDR2 from the germline V gene are LGHDT and YNNKEL (reference sequence).

A word on this clone: The germline gene is not matched at one end of the junction; a read error may be the cause. The gene calls are TRBV7-7 and TRBJ2-1; no reliable D call. This CDR3 is built from 14 residues. Germline values: CDR1 SSHAT, CDR2 FNYEAQ (reference sequence). CDR3 DNA: TGTGCTAGCAGCTTAGCCTCTTCAGACAATGAGCAGTTCTTC. Translating it yields CASSLASSDNEQFF. Full variable domain (rest looked up from reference TRBV7-7 and TRBJ2-1): GAGVSQSPRYKVTKRGQDVTLRCDPISSHATLYWYQQALGQGPEFLTYFNYEAQPDKSGLPSDRFSAERPEGSISTLTIQRTEQRDSAMYRCASSLASSDNEQFFGPGTRLTVL.

The CDR3 sequence is CASSYGGGSYEQYF. The CDR3, as DNA: TGTGCCAGCAGTTATGGCGGGGGGTCTTACGAGCAGTACTTC. The chain links TRBV6-5 to TRBJ2-7; 8 bases fit TRBD2. Losses at the gene ends were 3 bases for V and 4 bases for J; bases not matched to a gene: 5. CDR1 and CDR2 (germline): MNHEY, SVGAGI. This CDR3 is built from 14 residues.

This clone has a single count. The genes are TRBV7-8 and TRBJ2-1; 11 bases are a match to TRBD1. Germline-derived CDR1 and CDR2 are SGHVS and FQNEAQ. Trimming cost V 4 bases and J 4 bases; bases outside gene matches: 3. This CDR3 contains 15 residues. This CDR3 is CASSSDRGRYNEQFF. CDR3 sequence (DNA): TGTGCCAGCAGCTCGGACAGGGGGCGATACAATGAGCAGTTCTTC.

The chain carries TRBV6-2 or TRBV6-3 and TRBJ1-2; D is uncertain. Per germline, CDR1 MNHEY and CDR2 SVGEGT. With 2 bases removed from V and 8 bases from J, the gap between germline ends came to 15 bases. This CDR3 comprises 14 residues. CDR3 protein: CASSYRREGQGYTF. In nucleotides, the CDR3 is TGTGCCAGCAGTTACCGGAGAGAGGGTCAGGGCTACACCTTC.

V is TRBV12-3 or TRBV12-4 and J is TRBJ1-1; 9 bases are shared with TRBD1. J gave up 4 bases and V 5 bases, and 2 bases lay outside the gene matches. The CDR3 loop spans 13 amino acids. This chain's CDR3 is CASSRTGVTEAFF. CDR3 sequence (DNA): TGTGCCAGCAGTCGGACAGGGGTCACTGAAGCTTTCTTT.

The chain links TRBV6-6 to TRBJ1-1; a weak D match, TRBD1 (6 bases). V lost 4 bases to trimming and J lost 2 bases, with 11 bases between them. Looked up from germline, CDR1 is MNHNY and CDR2 is SVGAGI (reference sequence). This CDR3 has 14 residues. The CDR3 bases are TGTGCCAGCAGTTCTGAGGACAGAAACACTGAAGCTTTCTTT. Translating gives CASSSEDRNTEAFF.

This clone was seen only once. The rearrangement links TRBV27 to TRBJ1-2; TRBD1 matches 7 bases. V lost 5 bases, J lost 2 bases, and 5 bases stayed unmatched. CDR3 size: 14 residues. Per germline, CDR1 MNHEY and CDR2 SMNVEV (reference sequence). For the CDR3, the DNA is TGTGCCAGCAGTATGGGGGGACAGAACTATGGCTACACCTTC. It yields the protein CASSMGGQNYGYTF.

The chain links TRBV7-2 to TRBJ2-7; 9 nucleotides agree with TRBD1. The CDR3 is 15 amino acids. Germline CDR1 and CDR2: SGHTA and FQGNSA. The V and J ends lost 6 bases and 2 bases, in that order; junction bases with no gene match: 8. CDR3: CASSLDRGIAYEQYF. Here the CDR3 DNA reads TGTGCCAGCAGTCTAGACAGGGGGATCGCCTACGAGCAGTACTTC.

The chain links TRBV3-1 (or the pseudogene TRBV3-2) to TRBJ1-1; perhaps TRBD1 as D (5 bases). The length of the CDR3 is 14 residues. Trimming shortened V by 2 bases and J by 5 bases, and 12 bases separated the two germline ends. Germline CDR1 LGHDT, CDR2 YNNKEL (reference sequence). CDR3 residues: CASSQSLRGTEAFF. The DNA for the CDR3 is TGTGCCAGCAGCCAATCCCTCCGGGGGACTGAAGCTTTCTTT.

The genes are TRBV7-9 and TRBJ1-1; possibly TRBD1 for D (6 bases). CDR3 length equals 15 residues. Germline CDR1 SEHNR, CDR2 FQNEAQ (reference sequence). With 5 bases removed from V and 3 bases from J, the gap between germline ends came to 16 bases. CDR3 in amino acids: CASSLQGGGDTEAFF. The DNA for the CDR3 is TGTGCCAGCAGCCTACAAGGGGGAGGGGACACTGAAGCTTTCTTT.

The genes are TRBV10-2 and TRBJ2-7; possible D gene TRBD1, 6 bases. Per the germline V gene, CDR1 is WSHSY and CDR2 is SAAADI. Deletions cut 6 bases from V and 7 bases from J, with 16 bases between. CDR3 length: 13 residues. This CDR3 reads CASRAGASREQYF. CDR3 sequence (DNA): TGCGCCAGCAGAGCAGGGGCGAGTCGAGAGCAGTACTTC.

The chain couples TRBV7-9 to TRBJ2-1; 7 positions match TRBD1. The J segment lost 6 bases and the V segment lost 6 bases, leaving 5 bases of the junction unmatched. Germline values: CDR1 SEHNR, CDR2 FQNEAQ (reference sequence). CDR3 length equals 13 residues. The CDR3 spells CASRKGAGNEQFF. The CDR3 DNA sequence: TGTGCCAGCAGAAAGGGGGCAGGCAATGAGCAGTTCTTC.

The chain combines TRBV20-1 with TRBJ2-1, with D possibly being TRBD2 (6 bases). V shed 6 bases and J shed 7 bases, with 7 bases lying between them. Germline V lookup: CDR1 DFQATT, CDR2 SNEGSKA (reference sequence). The CDR3 has 10 residues. DNA of the CDR3: TGCAGTGCCGGAGGGAATGAGCAGTTCTTC. Its protein is CSAGGNEQFF.

The J gene is TRBJ2-3, the V gene TRBV7-9, with unresolved D. CDR1 SEHNR and CDR2 FQNEAQ come from the germline V gene (reference sequence). CDR3 length: 13 amino acids. Trimming stripped 8 bases from V and 6 bases from J, with 15 bases between. As DNA, the CDR3 is TGTGCCAGCGTGGCAGGTACTGCGGATACGCAGTATTTT. Amino acid sequence: CASVAGTADTQYF.

The rearrangement links TRBV11-3 to TRBJ2-2; D unresolved. V lost 5 bases and J 1 base, leaving 5 bases between the germline ends. CDR1 is SGHNT and CDR2 is YENEEA in the germline V gene. The CDR3 length is 13 residues. The CDR3 loop is CASSPRNTGELFF. The CDR3 DNA reads TGTGCCAGCAGCCCCCGGAACACCGGGGAGCTGTTTTTT.

The rearrangement uses TRBV30 and TRBJ1-1, with a tentative D call TRBD1 (6 bases). CDR1 and CDR2 from the germline V gene are GTSNPN and SVGIG (reference sequence). This CDR3 is built from 15 residues. Trimming pared 8 bases from V and 4 bases from J, leaving 23 bases between. The CDR3: CAHTPGDGWVTEAFF. In DNA form, the CDR3 reads TGTGCCCACACCCCAGGGGACGGATGGGTCACTGAAGCTTTCTTT.

This chain uses TRBV6-5 with TRBJ2-7, with D perhaps matching TRBD2 (7 bases). Trimming cost V 6 bases and J 6 bases, with 18 bases left between them. The germline gives CDR1 MNHEY, CDR2 SVGAGI. This CDR3 comprises 14 residues. The CDR3 DNA sequence: TGTGCCAGCAGAAGTCCGGGGGGCCAGGGCGAGCAGTACTTC. Translating it yields CASRSPGGQGEQYF.

V and J are TRBV20-1 and TRBJ2-3; 11 bases are shared with TRBD2. In germline, CDR1 is DFQATT, CDR2 SNEGSKA (reference sequence). Trimming cost V 3 bases and J 2 bases; bases outside gene matches: 7. This CDR3 is built from 16 residues. The CDR3 DNA reads TGCAGTGCTAGTAGGGCTAGCGGGGGGATCACAGATACGCAGTATTTT. The encoded protein is CSASRASGGITDTQYF.

The rearrangement uses TRBV19 and TRBJ1-4; the D is unclear. Trimming stripped 10 bases from V and 3 bases from J, with 15 bases between. The V gene's germline CDR1 is LNHDA and CDR2 SQIVND (reference sequence). The CDR3 sequence is 14 residues long. CDR3 DNA sequence: TGTGCCACCTCCCCCGCGGGGTCTAATGAAAAACTGTTTTTT. Translated, it gives CATSPAGSNEKLFF.

The chain is built from TRBV7-2 and TRBJ1-6; 9 positions match TRBD1. Germline trimming cut 5 bases from V and 9 bases from J; bases unmatched to any gene: 8. The CDR3 sequence is 15 residues long. The V gene's germline CDR1 is SGHTA and CDR2 FQGNSA. The DNA of the CDR3 is TGTGCCAGCAGCACTAGAGGGACAGGGTTTTCACCCCTCCACTTT. Translation: CASSTRGTGFSPLHF.

V usage is TRBV5-1 and J usage is TRBJ1-3; D is unresolved. The germline V and J ends were trimmed by 0 bases and 0 bases, with 7 bases remaining between them. This CDR3 contains 15 residues. Germline V lookup: CDR1 SGHRS, CDR2 YFSETQ. The CDR3 sequence: CASSLVAVSGNTIYF. The CDR3 DNA follows: TGCGCCAGCAGCTTGGTTGCAGTCTCTGGAAACACCATATATTTT. The variable domain in full, with the rest retrieved from reference TRBV5-1 and TRBJ1-3, is KAGVTQTPRYLIKTRGQQVTLSCSPISGHRSVSWYQQTPGQGLQFLFEYFSETQRNKGNFPGRFSGRQFSNSRSEMNVSTLELGDSALYLCASSLVAVSGNTIYFGEGSWLTVV.

V is TRBV12-3 or TRBV12-4 and J is TRBJ2-1; weak D call: TRBD1 (6 bases). Trimming took 6 bases from V and 4 from J, leaving 7 bases between them. CDR3 size: 12 residues. The CDR3 nucleotides read TGTGCCAGCAGACAGGGTTACAATGAGCAGTTCTTC. Translation gives CASRQGYNEQFF.

The gene calls are TRBV5-1 and TRBJ2-7, with TRBD2 matching over 8 bases. CDR3 length: 13 amino acids. Germline V gene lookup returns CDR1 SGHRS and CDR2 YFSETQ. V lost 4 bases, J lost 4 bases, and 4 bases stayed unmatched. For the CDR3, the DNA is TGCGCCAGCAGCATTCGGGAGGGGTACGAGCAGTACTTC. It translates to CASSIREGYEQYF.